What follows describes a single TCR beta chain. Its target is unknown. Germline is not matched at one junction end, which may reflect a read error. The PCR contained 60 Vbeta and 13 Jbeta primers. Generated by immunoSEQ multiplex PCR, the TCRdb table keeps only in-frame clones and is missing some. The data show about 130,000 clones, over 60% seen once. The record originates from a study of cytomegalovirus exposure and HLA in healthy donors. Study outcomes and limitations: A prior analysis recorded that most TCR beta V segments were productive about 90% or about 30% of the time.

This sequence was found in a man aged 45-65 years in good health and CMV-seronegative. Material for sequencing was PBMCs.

CDR3 amino acids: CSSSLKGETQYF. The DNA for the CDR3 is TGTTCCAGCAGCCTAAAGGGGGAGACCCAGTACTTC. The J gene is TRBJ2-5, the V gene TRBV7-9; tentatively, D is TRBD1 (5 bases). This CDR3 is built from 12 residues. Germline assignment: CDR1 SEHNR and CDR2 FQNEAQ (reference sequence).